The entry below gives a single T cell receptor beta chain sequence along with its context. Its recognized antigen is unknown. No much larger clonotype is one base removed from it; base qualities were not supplied. Other DNA sequences within the sample encode an identical CDR3. CD8 naive samples consisted of CD45RO-negative cells that were positively selected for CCR7, yielding a CD45RA+CCR7+ population without TemRA cells. The donors were healthy, HIV-negative adults with no recently reported acute infections or vaccinations. All donors were Caucasian adults living in Nashville, Tennessee, USA. After blood collection by leukapheresis, PBMCs were isolated using Ficoll-Histopaque density gradient centrifugation and then cryopreserved in the vapor phase of liquid nitrogen. Purity and quantity of every magnetically sorted T cell population were checked by analytical flow cytometry. From each sorted fraction, genomic DNA was isolated and quantified by UV absorbance on a Nanodrop 2000c.

The data stem from a study of shared clonotypes between healthy human individuals (dated by TCRdb to 2020 to 2021). At the level of the whole study: A couple of women and three men aged 18 to 49 years were included in the cohort. Between about 0.85 and 10 billion PBMCs per donor were obtained by leukapheresis. To increase sequencing depth and limit assay-specific biases, different laboratories used diverse techniques to prepare libraries and sequence TCR repertoires. For each donor, three plates each were used for CD4 naive and CD4 memory, two plates were used for CD8 naive, and one plate was used for CD8 memory. The study deeply sequenced blood TCR repertoires of five healthy adults to estimate repertoire size and the extent of clonotype sharing between individuals. The research as a whole found: The small number of donors limited the genetic and exposure-history diversity represented. Rarefaction of sorted-subset datasets indicated incomplete sequencing despite the large sequencing depth. Pairwise subsampling led to the expectation that sequencing depth would affect the degree of clonotype sharing among donors. Sampling was restricted to blood, and TCR repertoires in tissues likely differ from the TCR repertoires found in blood. Estimated clonotype richness was generally larger for naive than for memory subsets. Compared with non-shared clonotypes, clonotypes shared by all four sorted-subset donors had higher generation probabilities. About 5% of naive CD4, 3.5% of naive CD8, around 2.3% of memory CD4, and approximately 0.4% of memory CD8 clonotypes were shared across a handful of donors.

Trimming removed 3 bases from V and 1 base from J, leaving 7 bases between the germline ends. The CDR3 sequence holds 14 residues, the cysteine and phenylalanine included. The entry retains the CDR3 DNA only, 42 bases that are in frame from base 1. CDR1 is given as KGHSH and CDR2 as LQKENI, both from the germline V gene. Using the deep immunoSEQ assay, multiplex PCR amplified TCR CDR3 regions from genomic DNA. Genomic DNA extracted from each cell subset was distributed evenly over all wells of several immunoSEQ 96-well plates, and each plate served as one replicate. For sorted subsets, each replicate PCR was loaded with roughly 200 ng genomic DNA, equivalent to approximately 33,000 T cell genomes. Purified libraries were quantified with a Qubit 3.0 fluorometer, sized on a Bioanalyzer 2100, and re-quantified with the KAPA Library Quantification kit. A separate single-read 150-cycle Illumina NextSeq 550 flow cell was used to sequence each immunoSEQ 96-well plate. In the original analysis: The immunoSEQ output contained only junctional sequences without quality scores, so filtering could not match that applied to full-length reads. To assign V/J genes and CDR3, sequences were annotated using PyIR, a Python wrapper for IgBLAST v1.9, with IMGT germline references. Any read was removed if the V/J assignment was weak (E-value above 1e-6), the CDR3 was missing, or the read contained stop codons, out-of-frame junctions, or ambiguous translated residues. V3J clonotypes were defined as sequences sharing the same inferred V gene, J gene, and CDR3 amino acid sequence. To compute the percentage overlap between repertoires, the number of shared unique clonotypes was divided by the size of the smaller repertoire. Repertoire richness was assessed with RTK rarefaction, the Chao1 estimator, and Recon v2.1 estimates of unobserved clonotypes. Generation probabilities were computed with OLGA for all TCRbeta clonotypes obtained by the gDNA method from a few donors. Here the immuneACCESS table is served through TCRdb, limited to in-frame sequences with V and J called. Missing clones are a known gap in these copies; in checked studies unresolved V genes cover under half, and the rest lacks a known reason. For V, J and clone size, that table is used; D and trimming come from the DNA. This sample lists about 2.1 million clones; over 85% were detected once. The ten largest clonotypes hold about 1.6% of the sample.

Sequencing input: naive CD8+ T cells from PBMCs. The sample's cell subset or site label, in plain terms: CD45RA+CCR7+. This chain joins TRBV18 to TRBJ1-5; the D region possibly corresponds to TRBD1 (5 bases align). This clonotype originated in a man younger than 35 in good health. Some clones in this sample may be carry-over from other donors' samples. The CDR3 sequence is CASSPGPSNQPQHF. The DNA reads as follows: TGTGCCAGCTCACCGGGACCCAGCAATCAGCCCCAGCATTTT.